This entry concerns a single T cell receptor beta chain. Libraries were prepared by immunoSEQ multiplex PCR; TCRdb keeps only in-frame clonotypes and omits some of them. The sample holds some 530,000 clones, 80% to 90% seen once. The sample is drawn from a study of blood T cell repertoires in COVID-19. Overall study: From the United States, Italy and Spain came samples of acute and convalescent COVID-19.

Unmatched junction bases numbered 7, after V lost 3 bases and J lost 6 bases. CDR1 SGHNT and CDR2 YYREEE come from the germline V gene (reference sequence). CDR3 length: 16 residues. This TCR was recovered from a human donor in a cohort sampled during active COVID-19. J is TRBJ2-1 and V is TRBV5-4, with 12 positions matching TRBD2. The sequencing sample was made of peripheral blood. Here the CDR3 reads CASSSLAGGPPNEQFF. CDR3 nucleotides: TGTGCCAGCAGCTCACTAGCGGGAGGCCCACCCAATGAGCAGTTCTTC.